A selection of T cell receptor beta chains follows, all from one sample in a study of cytomegalovirus exposure and HLA in healthy donors. Here immunoSEQ multiplex PCR was the method, and the copy in TCRdb shows in-frame clones only, minus some. The top ten clones hold more than 2.5% of a sample with about 120,000 clones, 75% of them seen once. Sequenced input: PBMCs. These receptors were taken from a woman aged 50 to 65 in good health and CMV-seronegative. Both conserved end residues are trimmed from each CDR3. D genes are given only for firm matches.

d_gene	v_gene	CDR3aa
TRBD1	TRBV5-1	ASSSQGAGANVLT
TRBD2	TRBV6-1	ASSEKRLAGAGEQY
NA	TRBV7-9	ASSSPSSYNEQF
TRBD2	TRBV6-4	ARPRGLAGLCEQF
TRBD1	TRBV6-4	ASSAGTGVNGYT
NA	TRBV28	ATLSANYGYT
TRBD1	TRBV28	ASSLRRQGGVYGYT
NA	TRBV4-3	ASSQDLKGGQPQH
NA	TRBV6-5	ASLPGRDYWKPQH
NA	TRBV4-3	ASSQENTGFAQPQH
TRBD1	TRBV7-9	ASSPGWATGGITEAF
NA	TRBV27	ASSASIVSGNTIY
TRBD2	TRBV7-9	ASSRGLAESTDTQY
NA	TRBV7-7	ASSRGLQETQY
NA	TRBV28	ASSPSGPTGELF
NA	TRBV6-4	ASSREAPDTQY
TRBD2	TRBV28	ASSSGLVPHEQF
NA	TRBV30	AWSVSFYEQY
TRBD1	TRBV28	ASGRGQGNNSPLH
TRBD2	TRBV11-2	ASSPRGDEQF
NA	TRBV4-1	ASSQVTRIDTQY
TRBD1	TRBV19	ASSSTGAHNEQF
TRBD2	TRBV7-2	ASSPGTRMPTELF
TRBD2	TRBV28	ASSFKASGRDTQY
NA	TRBV11-2	ASSLDSGAAGNTIY
NA	TRBV5-1	ASSSSLNRNSGGYT
TRBD1	TRBV6-6	ASSPGQGPSTEAF
NA	TRBV11-1	ASSTDWSAELF
TRBD1	TRBV13	ASSPDRGLNNEKLF
NA	TRBV27	ASSFSGPYEQY
TRBD2	TRBV5-5	ASSLELAGGMAQF
TRBD2	TRBV15	ATSRVTSGREQY
NA	TRBV6-5	ASSLDPGVGPYEQY
NA	TRBV10-3	AISETTEANTGELF
NA	TRBV4-1	ASSQDSAVDTQY
TRBD2	TRBV18	ASSSGLAGGPYGELF
TRBD2	TRBV18	ASSPSGTSGSRF
NA	TRBV11-2	ASSSLTGFGTGELF
NA	TRBV7-9	ASSFTSGGEKLF
NA	TRBV21-1	ASKSGTSGSNEQF
NA	TRBV19	ASSNIYSNQPQH
NA	TRBV7-2	ASSHNIRVGTQY
NA	TRBV7-9	ASSSEAYEQY
NA	TRBV29-1	SVQGTGETQY
NA	TRBV5-1	ASSLGATNQETQY
NA	TRBV7-9	ASSLGLEQY
TRBD2	TRBV9	ASSDGLAGEGEQY
NA	TRBV27	ASSQSYNEQF
NA	TRBV28	ASRISGFSPYTEAF
NA	TRBV7-9	ASLDWRNEQF
TRBD2	TRBV9	ASSVALAGNRQY
TRBD2	TRBV9	ASSISGALYNEQF
NA	TRBV27	ASSLAGTRYEQY
NA	TRBV28	ASSLGWGPNTEAF
TRBD1	TRBV19	ASSIVTGGKELF
TRBD1	TRBV6-6	ASTQNLRDSNNEQF
TRBD2	TRBV5-1	ASSWVASGFTDTQY
NA	TRBV29-1	SVVPDNEQF
TRBD2	TRBV28	ASSLDLAGLDNEQF